This T cell receptor beta chain originates from a study of T cell responses to AZD1222 COVID-19 vaccine. Study background: Doses given second, at about 4 or about 12 weeks, were pooled. Study-wide points: The number of AZD1222 recipients seropositive at baseline was only 5 to 7.

Germline V lookup: CDR1 SGHNT, CDR2 YYREEE (reference sequence). J lost 1 base, V lost 4 bases, and 8 bases had no gene match. The CDR3 extends over 18 amino acids. Of note for this clone: Its antigen is currently unknown.

Assay: immunoSEQ multiplex PCR; the TCRdb copy retains only in-frame clones and omits some. The sample yields 150,000 to 200,000 clones, 85% to 95% seen once. The sequence derives from an adult in good health. Here the sequenced sample was peripheral blood, taken on day 0 of AZD1222 vaccination. The chain combines TRBV5-4 with TRBJ2-2; 12 nucleotides agree with TRBD2. CDR3: CASSLTSGSIKNTGELFF. CDR3 sequence (DNA): TGTGCCAGCAGCCTGACTAGCGGGAGCATTAAGAACACCGGGGAGCTGTTTTTT.